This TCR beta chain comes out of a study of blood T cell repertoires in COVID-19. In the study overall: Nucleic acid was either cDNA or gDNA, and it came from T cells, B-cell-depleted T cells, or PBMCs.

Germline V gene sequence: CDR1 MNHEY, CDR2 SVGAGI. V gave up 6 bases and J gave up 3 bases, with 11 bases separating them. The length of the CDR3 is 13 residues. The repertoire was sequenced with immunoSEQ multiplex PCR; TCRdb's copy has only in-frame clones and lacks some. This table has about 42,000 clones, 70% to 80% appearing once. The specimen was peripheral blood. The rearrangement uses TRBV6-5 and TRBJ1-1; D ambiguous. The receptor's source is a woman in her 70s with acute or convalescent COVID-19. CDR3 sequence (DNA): TGTGCCAGCAGCTGGAAGGGAGACACTGAAGCTTTCTTT. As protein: CASSWKGDTEAFF.